This T cell receptor (beta chain) was observed in a study of T cells in Graves' hyperthyroidism and ophthalmopathy. The investigators amplified TCR beta CDR3 regions from RNA transcripts. The study used the HTBI primer set for a first-round RT-PCR of the TCR CDR3. TCRdb re-derived calls from the multiplex PCR reads in MiXCR, one entry per CDR3 protein. The table lists about 400,000 distinct CDR3 sequences, around 13% of them singletons. A 10 ml volume of fresh peripheral blood provided the PBMCs. This clonotype was seen repeatedly, ten times or more. No antigen is known for it. Broader study findings: The model's output predicted ophthalmopathy at a median of roughly seven months prior to onset.

Germline CDR1 SEHNR, CDR2 FQNEAQ (reference sequence). The CDR3 consists of 15 residues. Trimming pared 1 base from V and 10 bases from J, leaving 17 bases between. The chain carries TRBV7-9 and TRBJ2-1; D call uncertain. This receptor was taken from a woman in her twenties or thirties with Graves' ophthalmopathy. Sequenced sample: blood. The chain's CDR3 is CASSLVVYVAHEQFF. The CDR3 DNA reads TGTGCCAGCAGCTTAGTGGTTTATGTCGCCCACGAGCAGTTCTTC.